This TCR beta chain was found in a study of radiotherapy plus CTLA-4 blockade in lung cancer. Germline CDR1 SQVTM, CDR2 ANQGSEA. The CDR3 totals 18 residues. With V trimmed by 1 base and J by 2 bases, 13 bases remained unmatched. Findings and limits, study-wide: Reported findings show early blood T cell clone dynamics, with interferon-beta, best predicted response. In blood, TCR clones derived from the tumor expanded after radiotherapy plus ipilimumab.

Notes on this clone: Its antigen is currently unknown.

Data came from immunoSEQ multiplex PCR; TCRdb stores just in-frame clones and leaves some out. The table includes roughly 100,000 clones, around 83% detected once. The sequencing used peripheral blood, collected from a patient treated with radiotherapy plus ipilimumab. The sequence derives from a human donor with non-small cell lung cancer that progressed on radiotherapy plus ipilimumab. The chain couples TRBV29-1 to TRBJ2-1; 8 bases match TRBD2. Here the CDR3 DNA reads TGCAGCGTTGAAGGGGTGGGACTAGTGGGAACTACCTACAATGAGCAGTTCTTC. Its protein is CSVEGVGLVGTTYNEQFF.